Listed below are T cell receptor beta chains from one sample, sequenced in a study of control samples from healthy donors and cancer patients. Libraries were prepared by immunoSEQ multiplex PCR; TCRdb keeps only in-frame clonotypes and omits some of them. The sample yields about 250,000 clones, about 80% seen once. The sequencing input was PBMCs. The receptors were gathered from a woman aged 55 to 70 with lung cancer. The CDR3 runs from the conserved cysteine through the conserved F or W. The D gene is left open where the match is weak. Size tells how often a clone was seen (once, few, many) or the class of an expanded clone, and some rows leave it out.

V gene	D gene	J gene	clone size	CDR3 protein	CDR3 DNA
TRBV10-3	TRBD2	TRBJ2-1	.	CAVGGGFYNEQFF	TGTGCCGTCGGCGGGGGTTTTTACAATGAGCAGTTCTTC
TRBV6-5	TRBD1	TRBJ1-2	.	CASRDRDHYGYTF	TGTGCCAGCAGGGACAGGGACCACTATGGCTACACCTTC
TRBV6-6	.	TRBJ1-3	.	CASSQSGNTIYF	TGTGCCAGCAGTCAGTCTGGAAACACCATATATTTT
TRBV5-1	TRBD2	TRBJ2-7	.	CASSRLLAGGPGEQYF	TGCGCCAGCAGCCGGTTACTAGCGGGGGGGCCTGGCGAGCAGTACTTC
TRBV3-1/TRBV3-2	TRBD1	TRBJ1-3	once	CASSLGTGANTIYF	TGTGCCAGCAGCCTCGGGACAGGGGCAAACACCATATATTTT
TRBV7-3	TRBD1	TRBJ1-1	.	CASSLQGDTEAFF	TGTGCCAGCAGCTTACAGGGGGACACTGAAGCTTTCTTT
TRBV27	.	TRBJ2-6	.	CASSLNSGANVLTF	TGTGCCAGCAGTTTAAACTCTGGGGCCAACGTCCTGACTTTC
TRBV7-9	TRBD1	TRBJ2-7	.	CASSVGDREKYF	TGTGCCAGCAGCGTCGGGGACAGGGAAAAATACTTC
TRBV3-1/TRBV3-2	.	TRBJ2-5	.	CASSQFGETQYF	TGTGCCAGCAGCCAATTCGGTGAGACCCAGTACTTC
TRBV10-3	.	TRBJ1-4	.	CAIGEGGDVEKLFF	TGTGCCATAGGGGAAGGGGGAGATGTAGAAAAACTGTTTTTT
TRBV18	.	TRBJ2-5	once	CASSPPSSTQETQYF	TGTGCCAGCTCACCACCGTCTTCGACTCAAGAGACCCAGTACTTC
TRBV6-5	.	TRBJ1-2	.	CASSYSRPNYGYTF	TGTGCCAGCAGTTACTCGAGACCTAACTATGGCTACACCTTC
TRBV5-1	.	TRBJ1-3	.	CASSLGVDDSGNTIYF	TGCGCCAGCAGCCTAGGAGTAGACGACTCTGGAAACACCATATATTTT
TRBV3-1/TRBV3-2	TRBD2	TRBJ2-3	.	CASSAPGLAGRNTQYF	TGTGCCAGCAGCGCACCGGGACTAGCGGGCCGGAATACGCAGTATTTT
TRBV5-8	.	TRBJ1-5	.	CASSLGGQSNQPQHF	TGTGCCAGCAGCTTAGGCGGCCAGAGCAATCAGCCCCAGCATTTT
TRBV5-1	TRBD2	TRBJ2-7	.	CASSPRLAGPYEQYF	TGCGCCAGCAGCCCCAGACTAGCGGGACCTTACGAGCAGTACTTC
TRBV19	TRBD1	TRBJ1-2	.	CASSIDGTVLNYGYTF	TGTGCCAGTAGTATAGACGGGACAGTCCTTAACTATGGCTACACCTTC
TRBV4-1	TRBD1	TRBJ2-2	.	CASSHLPGQFTGELFF	TGCGCCAGCAGCCACTTACCGGGACAGTTCACCGGGGAGCTGTTTTTT
TRBV5-1	TRBD1	TRBJ1-2	many	CASSGTGAYGYTF	TGCGCCAGCAGCGGGACAGGGGCCTATGGCTACACCTTC
TRBV5-1	.	TRBJ1-2	.	CASSVGSQSGYTF	TGCGCCAGCAGCGTTGGGAGTCAGAGTGGCTACACCTTC
TRBV14	.	TRBJ2-3	.	CASSQDFSPGDTQYF	TGTGCCAGCAGCCAAGATTTTTCCCCGGGGGATACGCAGTATTTT
TRBV6-5	.	TRBJ1-2	few	CASSPGGAGGYTF	TGTGCCAGCAGCCCCGGTGGGGCTGGTGGCTACACCTTC
TRBV19	TRBD1	TRBJ2-2	.	CASTLGQGAGTGELFF	TGTGCCAGTACCCTCGGACAGGGGGCAGGCACCGGGGAGCTGTTTTTT
TRBV21-1	.	TRBJ2-7	.	CASSKPSRREVYEQYF	TGTGCCAGCAGCAAACCCTCACGGAGGGAGGTCTACGAGCAGTACTTC
TRBV19	TRBD2	TRBJ2-1	.	CASSNLAGNNEQFF	TGTGCCAGTAGTAATCTAGCGGGAAACAATGAGCAGTTCTTC
TRBV28	TRBD1	TRBJ2-2	.	CASITTGTGGTGELFF	TGTGCCAGCATCACAACCGGGACAGGGGGCACCGGGGAGCTGTTTTTT
TRBV27	.	TRBJ1-2	.	CASSLRWGRISGYTF	TGTGCCAGCAGTTTACGATGGGGGAGGATTAGCGGCTACACCTTC
TRBV9	.	TRBJ2-3	.	CASSPTTQAQYF	TGTGCCAGCAGCCCGACCACCCAAGCGCAGTATTTT
TRBV5-5	TRBD2	TRBJ2-3	.	CASILGGTDTQYF	TGTGCCAGCATACTGGGAGGGACAGATACGCAGTATTTT
TRBV6-1	.	TRBJ2-3	.	CASSESSTDTQYF	TGTGCCAGCAGTGAGTCTAGCACAGATACGCAGTATTTT
TRBV3-1/TRBV3-2	TRBD2	TRBJ2-1	.	CASSERGAEVHNEQFF	TGTGCCAGCAGTGAGCGGGGGGCAGAAGTCCACAATGAGCAGTTCTTC
TRBV4-1	TRBD1	TRBJ2-7	few	CASSQTPGQGIYEQYF	TGCGCCAGCAGCCAAACACCGGGACAGGGGATCTACGAGCAGTACTTC
TRBV28	.	TRBJ1-4	.	CASRLREEYEKLFF	TGTGCCAGCAGACTCAGGGAGGAGTATGAAAAACTGTTTTTT
TRBV5-5	TRBD1	TRBJ1-1	.	CASSWGQQNTEAFF	TGTGCCAGCAGCTGGGGACAGCAGAACACTGAAGCTTTCTTT
TRBV6-1	.	TRBJ2-5	few	CASSEVGSQETQYF	TGTGCCAGCAGTGAGGTTGGTAGTCAGGAGACCCAGTACTTC
TRBV6-5	.	TRBJ1-6	.	CASSYKVGGNSPLHF	TGTGCCAGCAGTTACAAAGTTGGCGGAAATTCACCCCTCCACTTT
TRBV6-2/TRBV6-3	TRBD2	TRBJ2-7	.	CASSSEAGSYYEQYF	TGTGCCAGCAGTTCGGAAGCGGGATCCTACTACGAGCAGTACTTC
TRBV5-1	.	TRBJ1-4	few	CASSLGGREKLFF	TGCGCCAGCAGCCTGGGAGGGCGGGAAAAACTGTTTTTT
TRBV10-3	.	TRBJ2-1	.	CAISDSAADYNEQFF	TGTGCCATCAGTGACAGTGCGGCAGACTACAATGAGCAGTTCTTC
TRBV18	TRBD1	TRBJ2-7	.	CASSPRTGTYEQYF	TGTGCCAGCTCACCCCGGACAGGGACCTACGAGCAGTACTTC
TRBV30	.	TRBJ1-4	.	CAWSPPGQAFGEKLFF	TGTGCCTGGAGTCCCCCCGGGCAGGCTTTTGGTGAAAAACTGTTTTTT
TRBV6-2/TRBV6-3	.	TRBJ1-5	.	CASSYSAGARSGDQPQHF	TGTGCCAGCAGTTACTCGGCCGGGGCCCGATCAGGGGATCAGCCCCAGCATTTT
TRBV5-8	.	TRBJ2-3	.	CASSLAGTGILTDTQYF	TGTGCCAGCAGCTTGGCCGGGACGGGGATTCTCACAGATACGCAGTATTTT
TRBV18	TRBD2	TRBJ2-3	.	CASSTRLAGGPRDRADTQYF	TGTGCCAGCTCTACTCGTCTAGCGGGAGGGCCTCGGGATAGGGCAGATACGCAGTATTTT
TRBV9	.	TRBJ1-6	.	CASTPGGLNSPLHF	TGTGCCAGCACCCCAGGAGGGTTGAATTCACCCCTCCACTTT
TRBV7-3	TRBD1	TRBJ2-3	.	CASSSRTGNTDTQYF	TGTGCCAGCAGCTCCCGGACAGGCAACACAGATACGCAGTATTTT